This T cell receptor beta chain came from a study of blood T cell repertoires in COVID-19. Study as a whole: Donors in the United States, Italy and Spain gave samples during acute or convalescent COVID-19. PBMCs, B-cell-depleted T cells, or T cells provided the cDNA or gDNA that made up the material.

The study recruited people aged roughly 18 to 95 years across more than 20 US areas. Clinical histories supplied by participants themselves formed the basis of cohort assignment. Between the trimmed V and J ends, which lost 0 bases and 2 bases, there was a span of 8 bases. CDR1 and CDR2 (germline): SGHTA, FQGNSA. There are 15 residues in the CDR3. Profiling relied on immunoSEQ multiplex PCR, and the TCRdb table lists in-frame clones only, not all of them. Among around 240,000 clones listed, roughly 88% were seen once. The chain couples TRBV7-2 to TRBJ1-5; D is unclear. The sample consisted of PBMCs or T cells enriched from blood (not recorded which). The sequence was obtained from a woman between 45 and 60 years old who had recovered from COVID-19. CDR3 coding DNA: TGTGCCAGCAGCTTAGCCGACTATGGCAATCAGCCCCAGCATTTT. Translating it yields CASSLADYGNQPQHF.